The sequence of this T cell receptor beta chain was determined in a study of control samples from healthy donors and cancer patients. Generated by immunoSEQ multiplex PCR, the TCRdb table keeps only in-frame clones and is missing some. The data contain fewer than 85,000 clones, 90% to 95% of them seen just once; the ten biggest clones take up around 16%. Trimming removed 5 bases from V and 3 bases from J, with 8 bases in between. The CDR3 length is 13 residues. This sequence joins TRBV12-3 or TRBV12-4 and TRBJ1-5; perhaps TRBD1 as D (5 bases). The receptor comes from a man aged 30 to 45 in good health. The sequenced material came from blood. CDR3 DNA: TGTGCCAGCAGTCAGGGACCCAATCAGCCCCAGCATTTT. It encodes CASSQGPNQPQHF.